Listed below are T cell receptor beta chains from one sample, sequenced in a study of radiation and T cells in renal cell carcinoma. Method: immunoSEQ multiplex PCR; TCRdb's copy keeps in-frame clones and lacks some. This table holds roughly 130,000 clones, 70% to 90% found once. The sequenced sample was blood, obtained from a patient whose treatment included radiotherapy and nephrectomy. These receptors all stem from a woman aged 55-70 years with renal cell carcinoma. CDR3s include the opening cysteine and the closing phenylalanine or tryptophan. A D gene is named only where the DNA matches it firmly. Clone size is given for some rows only: seen once, a few or many times, or a class if the clone is expanded.

j_call d_call v_call clone_size cdr3_nt cdr3_aa
TRBJ1-4 TRBD1 TRBV6-6 NA TGTGCCAGCAGCCGACAGGGGAAGGGTGAAAAACTGTTTTTT CASSRQGKGEKLFF
TRBJ2-3 TRBD2 TRBV6-1 NA TGTGCCAGCAGTCTACTAGCGGGGATCACAGATACGCAGTATTTT CASSLLAGITDTQYF
TRBJ2-5 NA TRBV6-6 few TGTGCCAGCACCATAGCGGTTCAAGAGACCCAGTACTTC CASTIAVQETQYF
TRBJ2-3 NA TRBV21-1 NA TGTGCCAGCAGCATAAGGTTACCGACTATCGGGAGTATAACAGATACGCAGTATTTT CASSIRLPTIGSITDTQYF
TRBJ2-7 NA TRBV5-6 NA TGTGCCAGCAGCCTGGCGGGCCGGGGCTCCTACGAGCAGTACTTC CASSLAGRGSYEQYF
TRBJ1-1 NA TRBV4-1 few TGCGCCAGCAGCCCCACAATCGGACGGAACACTGAAGCTTTCTTT CASSPTIGRNTEAFF
TRBJ2-7 TRBD1 TRBV30 NA TGTGCCTGGAGTGTACGACAGGGGTACTCCTACGAGCAGTACTTC CAWSVRQGYSYEQYF
TRBJ2-5 NA TRBV25-1 NA TGTGCCAGCGGACACAGGATCGAAGAGCAGTACTTC CASGHRIEEQYF
TRBJ1-3 NA TRBV28 NA TGTGCCAGCAGTTTGGGGTCTCCGGGAAACACCATATATTTT CASSLGSPGNTIYF
TRBJ2-7 NA TRBV9 NA TGTGCCAGCAGCGTAGGCGGGCCCTCCTACGAGCAGTACTTC CASSVGGPSYEQYF
TRBJ1-4 NA TRBV6-6 NA TGTGCCAGCAGCCTCCTTGAAAAACTGTTTTTT CASSLLEKLFF
TRBJ2-7 TRBD2 TRBV25-1 NA TGTGCCAGCGGGCGGGAGAGCTCCTACGAGCAGTACTTC CASGRESSYEQYF
TRBJ1-5 TRBD1 TRBV19 NA TGTGCCAGTAGGACCAGAGAGACAGGGGGTAATCAGCCCCAGCATTTT CASRTRETGGNQPQHF
TRBJ2-7 NA TRBV18 NA TGTGCCAGCTCACCTGGTCCGGGGTACGAGCAGTACTTC CASSPGPGYEQYF
TRBJ2-1 NA TRBV20-1 NA TGCAGTGAACTGGGGTCGAATGAGCAGTTCTTC CSELGSNEQFF
TRBJ1-2 NA TRBV6-1 NA TGTGCCAGCAGCGATGATTCGGACTATGGCTACACCTTC CASSDDSDYGYTF
TRBJ2-3 TRBD2 TRBV4-1 NA TGCGCCAGCAGCCAAGATCATGCCCAGCGGGGGAGTAATACGCAGTATTTT CASSQDHAQRGSNTQYF
TRBJ2-3 TRBD2 TRBV29-1 NA TGCAGCGTTGTTACTAGCGGGATGCCAGATACGCAGTATTTT CSVVTSGMPDTQYF
TRBJ2-7 NA TRBV20-1 NA TGCAGTGCTAGGTACGGCTACGAGCAGTACTTC CSARYGYEQYF
TRBJ2-2 NA TRBV19 NA TGTGCCAGTAGTATAGGGGTACTAGTAGGAACCGGGGAGCTGTTTTTT CASSIGVLVGTGELFF
TRBJ1-1 TRBD1 TRBV5-4 NA TGTGCCAGCAGCTGGGACAGGGGAGTATCCACTGAAGCTTTCTTT CASSWDRGVSTEAFF
TRBJ2-1 TRBD2 TRBV6-5 NA TGTGCCAGCAGTTACCCCACGACTAGCGGGGGAGATGAGCAGTTCTTC CASSYPTTSGGDEQFF
TRBJ2-5 TRBD1 TRBV7-9 NA TGTGCCAGCAGCTTAACCCCCGGGACAGGGGAAGAGACCCAGTACTTC CASSLTPGTGEETQYF
TRBJ1-2 NA TRBV11-2 NA TGTGCCAGCAGCTTTGGCGGGACTTATGGCTACACCTTC CASSFGGTYGYTF
TRBJ2-5 NA TRBV5-4 NA TGTGCCAGCAGCTTGGAGAGGGTATCAGGAGAGACCCAGTACTTC CASSLERVSGETQYF
TRBJ2-7 NA TRBV19 NA TGTGCCACTGCGGCGGGGCCCCTCAACGAGCAGTACTTC CATAAGPLNEQYF
TRBJ2-3 NA TRBV7-7 NA TGTGCTAGCAGCAACGGGGGAGGATCCCTAGATACGCAGTATTTT CASSNGGGSLDTQYF
TRBJ2-1 TRBD1 TRBV6-6 NA TGTGCCAGCAGCCAAACGACAGGGAAAGGGGATGAGCAGTTCTTC CASSQTTGKGDEQFF
TRBJ2-7 NA TRBV9 NA TGTGCCAGCAGCCGAGACGAGGAGCAGTACTTC CASSRDEEQYF
TRBJ2-6 TRBD1 TRBV29-1 NA TGCAGCGTCCTCACGGGACAGTCAGACCTCTCTGGGGCCAACGTCCTGACTTTC CSVLTGQSDLSGANVLTF
TRBJ2-5 NA TRBV7-9 NA TGTGCCAGCAGCTCCGTAGAAGAGACCCAGTACTTC CASSSVEETQYF
TRBJ1-2 NA TRBV27 NA TGTGCCAGCAGGGGCCTGGGGGGGCGCGGGGGCTACACCTTC CASRGLGGRGGYTF
TRBJ1-4 NA TRBV9 NA TGTGCCAGCAGCCGAGACCCCGCAACTAATGAAAAACTGTTTTTT CASSRDPATNEKLFF
TRBJ2-1 TRBD1 TRBV28 NA TGTGCCAGCAGTACCAGGACAGGGATGAATAATGAGCAGTTCTTC CASSTRTGMNNEQFF
TRBJ1-5 NA TRBV19 NA TGTGCCAGTATTTCTCGACAGGCGAGCAATCAGCCCCAGCATTTT CASISRQASNQPQHF
TRBJ2-5 NA TRBV2 NA TGTGCCAGCAGTGAGCGGGGCCCTCGGGAGACCCAGTACTTC CASSERGPRETQYF
TRBJ2-3 NA TRBV10-1 NA TGCGCCAGCAGTGAGGGCCCCGGGGGTGCAGATACGCAGTATTTT CASSEGPGGADTQYF
TRBJ1-2 NA TRBV30 few TGTGCCTGGTTTAAAGCGTCCCGGGACTATGGCTACACCTTC CAWFKASRDYGYTF
TRBJ1-6 NA TRBV6-1 NA TGTGCCAGCAGTCACACCAATAATTCACCCCTCCACTTT CASSHTNNSPLHF